The text below deals with one TCR beta chain. The data are from a study of blood T cell repertoires in COVID-19. Study at large: Italy, Spain and the United States were the sources of the convalescent and acute COVID-19 samples. From T cells, B-cell-depleted T cells, or PBMCs came the material, which was cDNA or gDNA.

The CDR3 consists of 18 residues. As originally analysed: Amplification with reference gene primers provided the estimates of nucleated cell counts. The data were produced by immunoSEQ multiplex PCR, yet TCRdb's version contains in-frame clones alone and is incomplete. For V, J and clone size, that table is used; D and trimming come from the DNA. The sample lists 210,000 or so clones, less than 90% occurring once. Sequenced sample: peripheral blood. V and J are TRBV21-1 and TRBJ1-4; TRBD1 is the table's D call, not checked against the DNA. TRBV21-1 is recorded as a pseudogene. This sequence was found in a woman between 45 and 60 years old with acute or convalescent COVID-19. The chain's CDR3 is CASIVPVTGGRLGEKLFF. The CDR3 DNA reads TGTGCCAGCATCGTTCCAGTTACAGGGGGGAGGTTGGGTGAAAAACTGTTTTTT.